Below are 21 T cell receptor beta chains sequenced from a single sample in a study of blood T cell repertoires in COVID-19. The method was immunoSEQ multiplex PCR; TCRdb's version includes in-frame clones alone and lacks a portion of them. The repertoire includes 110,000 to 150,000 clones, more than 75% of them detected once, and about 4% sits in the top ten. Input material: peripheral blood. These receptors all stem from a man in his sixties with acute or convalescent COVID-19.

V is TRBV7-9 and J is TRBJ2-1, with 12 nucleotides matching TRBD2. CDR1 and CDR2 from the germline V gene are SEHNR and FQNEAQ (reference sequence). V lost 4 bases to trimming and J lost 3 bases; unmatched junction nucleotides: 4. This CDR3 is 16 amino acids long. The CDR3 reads CASSSGLAGYYNEQFF. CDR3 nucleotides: TGTGCCAGCAGCTCGGGACTAGCGGGTTACTACAATGAGCAGTTCTTC.

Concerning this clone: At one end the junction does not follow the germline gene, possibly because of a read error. In nucleotides, the CDR3 is TGTGCTAGCAGCCTTTACATTAGCGGGGCGAACACCGGGGAGCTGTTTTTT. It codes for CASSLYISGANTGELFF. The chain carries TRBV7-7 and TRBJ2-2, with TRBD2 identical over 8 bases. This CDR3 spans 17 amino acids. In germline, CDR1 is SSHAT, CDR2 FNYEAQ (reference sequence).

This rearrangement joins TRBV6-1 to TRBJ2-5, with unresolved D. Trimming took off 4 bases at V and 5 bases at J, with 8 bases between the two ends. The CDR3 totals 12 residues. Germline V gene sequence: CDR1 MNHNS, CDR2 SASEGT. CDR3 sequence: CASSVARETQYF. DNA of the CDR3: TGTGCCAGCAGTGTAGCCAGGGAGACCCAGTACTTC.

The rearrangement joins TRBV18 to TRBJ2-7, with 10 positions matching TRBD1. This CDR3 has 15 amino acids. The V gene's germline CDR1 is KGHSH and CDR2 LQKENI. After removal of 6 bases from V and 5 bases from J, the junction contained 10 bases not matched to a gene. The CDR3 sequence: CASSAGQGVRNEQYF. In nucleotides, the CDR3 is TGTGCCAGCTCGGCTGGACAGGGGGTGCGGAACGAGCAGTACTTC.

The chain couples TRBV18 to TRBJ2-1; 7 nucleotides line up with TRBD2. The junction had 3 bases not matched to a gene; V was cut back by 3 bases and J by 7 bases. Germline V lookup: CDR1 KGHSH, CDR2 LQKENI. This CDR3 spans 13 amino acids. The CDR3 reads CASSPGGGNEQFF. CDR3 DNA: TGTGCCAGCTCACCCGGGGGAGGGAATGAGCAGTTCTTC. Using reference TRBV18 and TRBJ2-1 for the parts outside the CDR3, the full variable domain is NAGVMQNPRHLVRRRGQEARLRCSPMKGHSHVYWYRQLPEEGLKFMVYLQKENIIDESGMPKERFSAEFPKEGPSILRIQQVVRGDSAAYFCASSPGGGNEQFFGPGTRLTVL.

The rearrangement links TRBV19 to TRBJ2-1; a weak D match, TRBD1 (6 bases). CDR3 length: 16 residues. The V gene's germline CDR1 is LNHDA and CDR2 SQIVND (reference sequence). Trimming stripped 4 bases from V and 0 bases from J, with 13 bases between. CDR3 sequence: CASSSRGYTSYNEQFF. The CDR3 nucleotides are TGTGCCAGTAGTAGCAGGGGATACACCTCCTACAATGAGCAGTTCTTC.

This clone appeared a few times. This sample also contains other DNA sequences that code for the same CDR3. CDR3 coding DNA: TGTGCCATCAGTGAGGCTCGGACAGGGTTTAACTATGGCTACACCTTC. It specifies CAISEARTGFNYGYTF. This chain links TRBV10-3 with TRBJ1-2; 8 nucleotides agree with TRBD1. The CDR3 contains 16 residues. The germline CDR1 and CDR2 sequences are ENHRY and SYGVKD. Trimming took 2 bases from V and 1 from J; bases not matched to a gene: 6.

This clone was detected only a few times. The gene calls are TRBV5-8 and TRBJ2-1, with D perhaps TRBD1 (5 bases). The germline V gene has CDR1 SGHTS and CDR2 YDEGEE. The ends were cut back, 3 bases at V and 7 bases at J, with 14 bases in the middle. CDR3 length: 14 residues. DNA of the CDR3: TGTGCCAGCAGCTGGATGGGGCCCAAGAATGAGCAGTTCTTC. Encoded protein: CASSWMGPKNEQFF.

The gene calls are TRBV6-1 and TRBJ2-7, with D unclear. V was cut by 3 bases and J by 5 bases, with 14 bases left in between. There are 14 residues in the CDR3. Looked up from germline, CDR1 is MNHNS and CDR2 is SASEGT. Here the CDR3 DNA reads TGTGCCAGCAGTGAGCAAAACTTACCCAACGAGCAGTACTTC. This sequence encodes CASSEQNLPNEQYF.

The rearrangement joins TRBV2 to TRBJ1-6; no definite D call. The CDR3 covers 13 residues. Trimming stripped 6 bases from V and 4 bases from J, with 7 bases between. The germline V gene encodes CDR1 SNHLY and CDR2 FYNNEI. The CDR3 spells CASRTDYNSPLHF. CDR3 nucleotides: TGTGCCAGCAGGACTGATTATAATTCACCCCTCCACTTT.

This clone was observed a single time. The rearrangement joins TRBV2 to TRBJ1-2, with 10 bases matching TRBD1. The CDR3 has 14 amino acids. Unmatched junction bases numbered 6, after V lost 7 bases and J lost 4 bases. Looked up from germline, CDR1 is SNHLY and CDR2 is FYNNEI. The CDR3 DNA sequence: TGTGCCAGCACCAGAGGGACAGGGGTCTATGGCTACACCTTC. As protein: CASTRGTGVYGYTF. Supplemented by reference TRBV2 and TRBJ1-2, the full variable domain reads EPEVTQTPSHQVTQMGQEVILRCVPISNHLYFYWYRQILGQKVEFLVSFYNNEISEKSEIFDDQFSVERPDGSNFTLKIRSTKLEDSAMYFCASTRGTGVYGYTFGSGTRLTVV.

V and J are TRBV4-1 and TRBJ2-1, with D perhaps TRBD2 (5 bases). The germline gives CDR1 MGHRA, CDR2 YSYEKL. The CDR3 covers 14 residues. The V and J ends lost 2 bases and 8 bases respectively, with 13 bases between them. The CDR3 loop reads CASSQPFSADEQFF. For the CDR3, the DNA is TGCGCCAGCAGCCAACCATTTAGCGCCGATGAGCAGTTCTTC.

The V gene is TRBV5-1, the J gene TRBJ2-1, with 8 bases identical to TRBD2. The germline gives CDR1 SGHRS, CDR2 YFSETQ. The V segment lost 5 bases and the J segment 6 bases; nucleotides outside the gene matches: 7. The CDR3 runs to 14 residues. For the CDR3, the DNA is TGCGCCAGCAGTTTAGAGCGGGAGTTCAATGAGCAGTTCTTC. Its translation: CASSLEREFNEQFF.

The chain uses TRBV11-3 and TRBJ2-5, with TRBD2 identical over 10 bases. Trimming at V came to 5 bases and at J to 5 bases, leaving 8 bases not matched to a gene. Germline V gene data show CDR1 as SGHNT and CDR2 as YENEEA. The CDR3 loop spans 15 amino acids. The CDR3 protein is CASSPRAGGLETQYF. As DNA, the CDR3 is TGTGCCAGCAGCCCCCGAGCGGGAGGGTTGGAGACCCAGTACTTC.

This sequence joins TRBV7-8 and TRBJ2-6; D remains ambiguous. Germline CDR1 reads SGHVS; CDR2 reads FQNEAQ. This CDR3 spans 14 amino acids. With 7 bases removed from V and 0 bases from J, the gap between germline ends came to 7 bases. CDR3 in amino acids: CASKRSSGANVLTF. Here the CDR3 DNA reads TGTGCCAGCAAACGTAGCTCTGGGGCCAACGTCCTGACTTTC. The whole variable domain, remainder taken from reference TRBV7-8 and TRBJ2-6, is GAGVSQSPRYKVAKRGQDVALRCDPISGHVSLFWYQQALGQGPEFLTYFQNEAQLDKSGLPSDRFFAERPEGSVSTLKIQRTQQEDSAVYLCASKRSSGANVLTFGAGSRLTVL.

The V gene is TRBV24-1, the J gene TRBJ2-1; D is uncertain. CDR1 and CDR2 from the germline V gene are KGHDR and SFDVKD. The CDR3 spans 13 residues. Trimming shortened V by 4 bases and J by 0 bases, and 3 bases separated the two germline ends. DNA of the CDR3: TGTGCCACCAGTGACAGCTCCTACAATGAGCAGTTCTTC. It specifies CATSDSSYNEQFF.

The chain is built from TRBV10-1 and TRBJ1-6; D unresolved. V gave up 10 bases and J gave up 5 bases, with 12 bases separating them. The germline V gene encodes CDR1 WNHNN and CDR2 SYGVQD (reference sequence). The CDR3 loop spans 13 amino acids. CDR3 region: CAIQPQNNSPLHF. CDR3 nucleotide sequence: TGCGCCATCCAACCACAGAATAATTCACCCCTCCACTTT.

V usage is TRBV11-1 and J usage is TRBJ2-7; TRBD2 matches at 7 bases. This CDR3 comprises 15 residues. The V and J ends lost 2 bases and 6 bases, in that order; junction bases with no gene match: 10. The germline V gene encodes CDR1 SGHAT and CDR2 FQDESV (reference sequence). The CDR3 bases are TGTGCCAGCAGCTTATTGTCTAGCGGTCATGTCGAGCAGTACTTC. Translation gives CASSLLSSGHVEQYF.

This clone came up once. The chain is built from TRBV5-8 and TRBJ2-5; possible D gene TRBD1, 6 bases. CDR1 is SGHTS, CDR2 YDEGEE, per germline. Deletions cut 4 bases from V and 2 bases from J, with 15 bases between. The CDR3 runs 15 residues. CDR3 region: CASSPNGQKQETQYF. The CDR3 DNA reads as TGTGCCAGCAGCCCAAACGGACAGAAACAAGAGACCCAGTACTTC.

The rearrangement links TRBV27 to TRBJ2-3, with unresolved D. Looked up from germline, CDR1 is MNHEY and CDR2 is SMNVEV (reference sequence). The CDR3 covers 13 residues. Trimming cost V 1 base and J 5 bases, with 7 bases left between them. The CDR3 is CASSLLSRDTQYF. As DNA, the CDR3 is TGTGCCAGCAGTTTATTATCTAGAGATACGCAGTATTTT.

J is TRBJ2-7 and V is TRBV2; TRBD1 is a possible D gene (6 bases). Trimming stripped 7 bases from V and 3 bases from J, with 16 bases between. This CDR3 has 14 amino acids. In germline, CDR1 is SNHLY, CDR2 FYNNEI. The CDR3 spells CASTQGGRGYEQYF. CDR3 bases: TGTGCCAGCACTCAAGGGGGTAGGGGCTACGAGCAGTACTTC. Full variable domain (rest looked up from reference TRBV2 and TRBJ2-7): EPEVTQTPSHQVTQMGQEVILRCVPISNHLYFYWYRQILGQKVEFLVSFYNNEISEKSEIFDDQFSVERPDGSNFTLKIRSTKLEDSAMYFCASTQGGRGYEQYFGPGTRLTVT.